Following are 28 T cell receptor beta chains from one sample sequenced in a study of blood T cell repertoires in COVID-19. Only in-frame clones appear in the TCRdb table, and some are missing; sequencing was by immunoSEQ multiplex PCR. This table has about 240,000 clones, 81% appearing once. Sequenced material: peripheral blood. The receptors derive from a woman over 75 with COVID-19, enrolled during active disease.

The V gene is TRBV5-1, the J gene TRBJ2-5; 11 bases map to TRBD2. The CDR3 is 16 residues long. Trimming took 0 bases from V and 2 from J; bases not matched to a gene: 3. Germline CDR1 SGHRS, CDR2 YFSETQ. The CDR3 sequence is CASSLAGTSGQETQYF. As DNA, the CDR3 is TGCGCCAGCAGCTTGGCCGGGACTAGCGGTCAAGAGACCCAGTACTTC.

The chain couples TRBV28 to TRBJ2-7, with 9 nucleotides matching TRBD1. Per the germline V gene, CDR1 is MDHEN and CDR2 is SYDVKM. This CDR3 spans 16 amino acids. The V segment lost 5 bases and the J segment 2 bases; nucleotides outside the gene matches: 10. As DNA, the CDR3 is TGTGCCAGCAGTCCCCCCGGGACAGGGAGGCCCTACGAGCAGTACTTC. It yields the protein CASSPPGTGRPYEQYF.

A single count supports this clone. V gene TRBV6-5 combines with J gene TRBJ2-1; 10 bases align to TRBD2. Germline-derived CDR1 and CDR2 are MNHEY and SVGAGI. With V trimmed by 2 bases and J by 10 bases, 8 bases remained unmatched. The CDR3 has 15 amino acids. The CDR3 is CASSYGLAGVNEQFF. The DNA for the CDR3 is TGTGCCAGCAGTTACGGGCTAGCGGGAGTTAACGAGCAGTTCTTC.

The chain employs TRBV3-1 (or the pseudogene TRBV3-2) and TRBJ2-3, with TRBD1 matching over 9 bases. The trim removed 4 bases at V and 2 bases at J, leaving 4 bases unmatched. The CDR3 is 15 amino acids. Germline V gives CDR1 LGHDT, CDR2 YNNKEL (reference sequence). This chain's CDR3 is CASSPQGADTDTQYF. The CDR3 DNA is TGTGCCAGCAGCCCACAGGGGGCAGACACAGATACGCAGTATTTT.

J is TRBJ1-1 and V is TRBV23-1; 12 bases are shared with TRBD1. TRBV23-1 is an ORF for which the function is uncertain. The CDR3 length is 18 residues. The trim removed 3 bases at V and 0 bases at J, leaving 8 bases unmatched. Here the CDR3 reads CASSQMRDRGRLNTEAFF. CDR3 in DNA: TGCGCCAGCAGTCAGATGCGGGACAGGGGGCGCTTGAACACTGAAGCTTTCTTT.

This clone was found a few times. The V gene is TRBV7-9, the J gene TRBJ2-1, with D perhaps TRBD2 (5 bases). In germline, CDR1 is SEHNR, CDR2 FQNEAQ (reference sequence). V was shortened by 6 bases and J by 3 bases, with 12 bases between the two germline ends. The CDR3 is 14 amino acids. CDR3 loop: CASSTIRGYNEQFF. CDR3 sequence (DNA): TGTGCCAGCAGTACGATCCGGGGCTACAATGAGCAGTTCTTC.

This chain uses TRBV29-1 with TRBJ1-1, with D perhaps matching TRBD1 (5 bases). The CDR3 loop spans 12 amino acids. Trimming took off 6 bases at V and 4 bases at J, with 12 bases between the two ends. The V gene's germline CDR1 is SQVTM and CDR2 ANQGSEA. CDR3 sequence: CSVKGLGTEAFF. For the CDR3, the DNA is TGCAGCGTGAAGGGGTTGGGCACTGAAGCTTTCTTT.

This clone came up a few times. V is TRBV18 and J is TRBJ1-6; 7 nucleotides line up with TRBD1. CDR3 length: 14 residues. Per the germline V gene, CDR1 is KGHSH and CDR2 is LQKENI. The V gene end was trimmed by 2 bases and the J gene end by 7 bases; junction bases not matched to a gene: 2. The CDR3 here is CASSPDRENSPLHF. The CDR3 DNA reads TGTGCCAGCTCACCAGACAGGGAAAATTCACCCCTCCACTTT.

The chain joins TRBV6-5 to TRBJ2-3, with 7 bases identical to TRBD2. V shed 7 bases and J 6 bases; nucleotides not matched to a gene: 10. This CDR3 is built from 14 residues. Germline CDR1 is MNHEY and CDR2 is SVGAGI. The CDR3, as DNA: TGTGCCAGCACAGTAGGGCGGGAGTTGGATACGCAGTATTTT. It codes for CASTVGRELDTQYF.

Written as DNA, the CDR3 is TGTGCCTGGAGCCACCGGGTCGCCGCGGGCAATGAGCAGTTCTTC. Its protein product is CAWSHRVAAGNEQFF. The chain couples TRBV30 to TRBJ2-1; D is perhaps TRBD2 (5 bases). Trimming removed 3 bases at V and 6 bases at J, with 18 bases between. This CDR3 has 15 residues. Germline values: CDR1 GTSNPN, CDR2 SVGIG (reference sequence).

This rearrangement joins TRBV21-1 to TRBJ2-7; no check of the table's D call, TRBD1, against the DNA was made. TRBV21-1 is deemed a pseudogene. CDR3 length equals 15 residues. CDR3 region: CASSKGGQGAYEQYF. The CDR3 DNA reads TGTGCCAGCAGCAAAGGGGGACAGGGCGCCTACGAGCAGTACTTC.

The chain uses TRBV5-8 and TRBJ1-2; a weak D match, TRBD1 (6 bases). Per germline, CDR1 SGHTS and CDR2 YDEGEE. The length of the CDR3 is 14 residues. V shed 1 base and J shed 6 bases, with 13 bases lying between them. CDR3: CASSLLQGLHGYTF. CDR3 nucleotides: TGTGCCAGCAGCTTGTTACAGGGTCTCCATGGCTACACCTTC.

The chain is built from TRBV7-9 and TRBJ2-5; possible D gene TRBD1, 6 bases. This CDR3 has 15 amino acids. V lost 1 base, J lost 5 bases, and 14 bases lay in between. Germline CDR1 and CDR2: SEHNR and FQNEAQ (reference sequence). The chain's CDR3 is CASSLGRGSGETQYF. The CDR3 DNA sequence: TGTGCCAGCAGCTTAGGCAGGGGTTCGGGTGAGACCCAGTACTTC.

The gene calls are TRBV7-2 and TRBJ2-6; TRBD1 matches 7 bases. V shed 0 bases, J shed 3 bases, and the junction held 11 bases outside the gene matches. Looked up from germline, CDR1 is SGHTA and CDR2 is FQGNSA. The CDR3 has 19 residues. The CDR3 here is CASSLALQGHESGANVLTF. DNA of the CDR3: TGTGCCAGCAGCTTAGCCCTACAGGGGCATGAGAGTGGGGCCAACGTCCTGACTTTC.

This rearrangement joins TRBV12-3 or TRBV12-4 to TRBJ1-3, with no clear D. The germline V and J ends were trimmed by 1 base and 4 bases, with 5 bases remaining between them. The CDR3 runs 13 residues. CDR3 protein: CASSLGLGNTIYF. The CDR3 coding sequence is TGTGCCAGCAGTTTAGGACTGGGAAACACCATATATTTT.

This clone appeared once. This chain uses TRBV29-1 with TRBJ2-7; TRBD2 matches at 12 bases. The J segment lost 2 bases and the V segment lost 6 bases, leaving 2 bases of the junction unmatched. The CDR3 contains 13 residues. The germline V gene encodes CDR1 SQVTM and CDR2 ANQGSEA. As DNA, the CDR3 is TGCAGCGTCGCTAGCGGGAGGGCCTACGAGCAGTACTTC. Residues: CSVASGRAYEQYF.

J is TRBJ1-2 and V is TRBV29-1; 8 nucleotides agree with TRBD1. Germline CDR1 is SQVTM and CDR2 is ANQGSEA. This CDR3 has 12 amino acids. The V segment lost 5 bases and the J segment 6 bases; nucleotides outside the gene matches: 5. CDR3 DNA sequence: TGCAGCGTTTTTGACAGGGGAGATGGCTACACCTTC. It codes for CSVFDRGDGYTF.

The V call is TRBV3-1 (or the pseudogene TRBV3-2), the J call TRBJ1-3; D call uncertain. The CDR3 is 14 residues long. The V end was cut by 0 bases, the J end by 8 bases, with 11 bases between. Germline V gene sequence: CDR1 LGHDT, CDR2 YNNKEL (reference sequence). CDR3 DNA: TGTGCCAGCAGCCAAGACAGCGGTGGTTACACCATATATTTT. It is translated as CASSQDSGGYTIYF.

This chain uses TRBV7-2 with TRBJ1-5, with D perhaps matching TRBD1 (6 bases). Per the germline V gene, CDR1 is SGHTA and CDR2 is FQGNSA. The CDR3 loop spans 15 amino acids. V was trimmed by 7 bases and J by 6 bases, leaving 19 bases between them. The CDR3 reads CASTQGKLIGQPQHF. CDR3 DNA sequence: TGTGCCAGCACCCAGGGGAAATTAATAGGTCAGCCCCAGCATTTT.

The CDR3 region is CASSGGPGTTEAFF. In DNA form, the CDR3 reads TGTGCCAGCAGCGGGGGCCCTGGAACGACTGAAGCTTTCTTT. The genes are TRBV5-5 and TRBJ1-1; D possibly corresponds to TRBD1 (6 bases). The CDR3 length is 14 residues. V lost 4 bases to trimming and J lost 5 bases, with 15 bases between them. In germline, CDR1 is SGHKS, CDR2 YYEKEE (reference sequence).

This chain uses TRBV19 with TRBJ2-6; D call uncertain. V gave up 7 bases and J gave up 1 base, with 11 bases separating them. Germline V CDR1 and CDR2: LNHDA, SQIVND (reference sequence). There are 15 residues in the CDR3. The CDR3 is CASIPGASGANVLTF. The CDR3 coding sequence is TGTGCCAGTATCCCTGGAGCGTCTGGGGCCAACGTCCTGACTTTC.

The chain joins TRBV7-9 to TRBJ1-1; maybe TRBD1 (6 bases). Per the germline V gene, CDR1 is SEHNR and CDR2 is FQNEAQ (reference sequence). CDR3 length: 12 amino acids. V was shortened by 5 bases and J by 6 bases, with 10 bases between the two germline ends. CDR3 in DNA: TGTGCCAGCAGCCAGACAGGCCCTGAAGCTTTCTTT. Residues: CASSQTGPEAFF.

The J gene is TRBJ2-1, the V gene TRBV29-1; tentatively, D is TRBD2 (5 bases). The CDR3 runs 14 residues. The germline V gene has CDR1 SQVTM and CDR2 ANQGSEA. The V and J ends lost 8 bases and 3 bases respectively, with 17 bases between them. In DNA, the CDR3 is TGCAGCACTAACAGCGGATGGAACTACAATGAGCAGTTCTTC. It specifies CSTNSGWNYNEQFF.

The chain carries TRBV10-3 and TRBJ1-1; no clear D gene. V shed 2 bases and J shed 4 bases, with 8 bases lying between them. The CDR3 runs to 13 residues. Germline values: CDR1 ENHRY, CDR2 SYGVKD. The chain's CDR3 is CAISELGGTEAFF. CDR3 nucleotide sequence: TGTGCCATCAGTGAGCTCGGCGGCACTGAAGCTTTCTTT.

J is TRBJ2-3 and V is TRBV19; tentative D call: TRBD1 (5 bases). The CDR3 totals 14 residues. The V end was cut by 4 bases, the J end by 0 bases, with 8 bases between. Germline V gene data show CDR1 as LNHDA and CDR2 as SQIVND (reference sequence). CDR3 sequence: CASSKGFSTDTQYF. The CDR3 nucleotides are TGTGCCAGTAGTAAGGGGTTTAGCACAGATACGCAGTATTTT.

CDR3 in amino acids: CASSLVRGTEAFF. The DNA of the CDR3 is TGTGCCAGCAGCTTAGTGCGCGGGACTGAAGCTTTCTTT. The chain couples TRBV11-1 to TRBJ1-1; no firm D call. This CDR3 is 13 amino acids long. CDR1 is SGHAT and CDR2 is FQDESV in the germline V gene (reference sequence). V was shortened by 1 base and J by 5 bases, with 8 bases between the two germline ends. Together with reference TRBV11-1 and TRBJ1-1, the CDR3 gives the full variable domain: EAEVAQSPRYKITEKSQAVAFWCDPISGHATLYWYRQILGQGPELLVQFQDESVVDDSQLPKDRFSAERLKGVDSTLKIQPAELGDSAMYLCASSLVRGTEAFFGQGTRLTVV.

This rearrangement joins TRBV6-2 or TRBV6-3 to TRBJ1-5, with TRBD1 matching over 7 bases. In germline, CDR1 is MNHEY, CDR2 SVGEGT. This CDR3 is built from 15 residues. The ends lost 1 base at V and 9 bases at J; junction bases unmatched: 9. DNA for the CDR3: TGTGCCAGCAGTTACTTACAGGGGTCCCAGGGGCCCCAGCATTTT. It translates to CASSYLQGSQGPQHF.

This chain uses TRBV4-2 with TRBJ1-3; D perhaps matches TRBD1 (6 bases). Germline-derived CDR1 and CDR2 are LGHNA and YNFKEQ. There are 17 residues in the CDR3. The V end lost 0 bases, the J end lost 0 bases, and 12 bases lay between the germline ends. The CDR3 region has the DNA TGTGCCAGCAGCCAAGATCGCCAGGGGCTCTCTGGAAACACCATATATTTT. It translates to CASSQDRQGLSGNTIYF.